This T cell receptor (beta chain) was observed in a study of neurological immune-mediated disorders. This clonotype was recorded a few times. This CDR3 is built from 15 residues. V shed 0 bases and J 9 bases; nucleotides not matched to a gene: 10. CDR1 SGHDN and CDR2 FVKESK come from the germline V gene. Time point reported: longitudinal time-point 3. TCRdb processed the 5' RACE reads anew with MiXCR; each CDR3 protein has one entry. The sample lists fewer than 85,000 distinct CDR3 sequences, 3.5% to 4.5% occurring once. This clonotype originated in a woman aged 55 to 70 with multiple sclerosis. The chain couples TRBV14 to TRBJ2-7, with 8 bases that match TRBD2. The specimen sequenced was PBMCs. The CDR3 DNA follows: TGTGCCAGCAGCCAAGATGACATAGCGGGGTTGGGGCAGTACTTC. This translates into CASSQDDIAGLGQYF. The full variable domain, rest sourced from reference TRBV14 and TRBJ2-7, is EAGVTQFPSHSVIEKGQTVTLRCDPISGHDNLYWYRRVMGKEIKFLLHFVKESKQDESGMPNNRFLAERTGGTYSTLKVQPAELEDSGVYFCASSQDDIAGLGQYFGPGTRLTVT.